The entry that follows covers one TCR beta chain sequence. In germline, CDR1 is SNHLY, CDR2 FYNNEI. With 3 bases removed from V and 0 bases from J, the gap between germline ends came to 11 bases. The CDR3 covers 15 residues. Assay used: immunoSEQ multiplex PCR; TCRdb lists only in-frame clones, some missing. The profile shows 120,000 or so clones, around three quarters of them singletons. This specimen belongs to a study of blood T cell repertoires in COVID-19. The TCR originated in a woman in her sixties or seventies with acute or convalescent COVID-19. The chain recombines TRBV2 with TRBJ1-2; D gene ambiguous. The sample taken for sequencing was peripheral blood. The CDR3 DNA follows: TGTGCCAGCAGTGAGGTGCGGGTCACTAACTATGGCTACACCTTC. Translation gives CASSEVRVTNYGYTF. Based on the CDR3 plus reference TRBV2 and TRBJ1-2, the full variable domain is EPEVTQTPSHQVTQMGQEVILRCVPISNHLYFYWYRQILGQKVEFLVSFYNNEISEKSEIFDDQFSVERPDGSNFTLKIRSTKLEDSAMYFCASSEVRVTNYGYTFGSGTRLTVV.